Listed below are T cell receptor beta chains from one sample, sequenced in a study of blood T cell repertoires in COVID-19. Sequencing used immunoSEQ multiplex PCR; TCRdb keeps in-frame clones, though not all of them. The sample shows tens of thousands of clones, approximately 80% of them seen only once. Sequenced material: peripheral blood. The receptors originated from an elderly man with acute or convalescent COVID-19. Both conserved end residues are part of each CDR3. Fields, in order: D gene, V gene, J gene, clone size, CDR3 protein, CDR3 DNA. The D gene is left open where the match is weak. The listing skips clone size in some rows; elsewhere it reads once, few, many or a size class.

d_call: .; v_call: TRBV14; j_call: TRBJ2-1; clone_size: .; cdr3_aa: CASSLTYNEQFF; cdr3_nt: TGTGCCAGCAGCTTGACTTACAATGAGCAGTTCTTC
d_call: .; v_call: TRBV19; j_call: TRBJ2-3; clone_size: .; cdr3_aa: CASRRDSPTDTQYF; cdr3_nt: TGTGCCAGTAGGCGGGACAGTCCCACAGATACGCAGTATTTT
d_call: .; v_call: TRBV18; j_call: TRBJ1-5; clone_size: .; cdr3_aa: CASSPSENQPQHF; cdr3_nt: TGTGCCAGCTCACCATCGGAGAATCAGCCCCAGCATTTT
d_call: .; v_call: TRBV7-9; j_call: TRBJ2-2; clone_size: .; cdr3_aa: CASSLIPGRVFF; cdr3_nt: TGTGCCAGCAGCTTAATACCGGGGAGAGTGTTTTTT
d_call: .; v_call: TRBV6-2/TRBV6-3; j_call: TRBJ1-1; clone_size: once; cdr3_aa: CASSYGGGQLNTEAFF; cdr3_nt: TGTGCCAGCAGTTACGGGGGGGGGCAGTTGAACACTGAAGCTTTCTTT
d_call: TRBD1; v_call: TRBV4-1; j_call: TRBJ1-2; clone_size: .; cdr3_aa: CASSQAAGQVPSLAGYTF; cdr3_nt: TGCGCCAGCAGCCAAGCAGCGGGACAGGTCCCCTCGCTAGCTGGCTACACCTTC
d_call: TRBD1; v_call: TRBV6-5; j_call: TRBJ2-3; clone_size: .; cdr3_aa: CASSYQGAGTDTQYF; cdr3_nt: TGTGCCAGCAGTTACCAGGGGGCCGGCACAGATACGCAGTATTTT
d_call: .; v_call: TRBV4-2; j_call: TRBJ1-5; clone_size: once; cdr3_aa: CASSQDRDTYQPQHF; cdr3_nt: TGTGCCAGCAGCCAAGATCGGGACACCTATCAGCCCCAGCATTTT
d_call: TRBD1; v_call: TRBV6-5; j_call: TRBJ2-7; clone_size: .; cdr3_aa: CASSYSRAGGYEQYF; cdr3_nt: TGTGCCAGCAGTTACTCGAGGGCAGGGGGCTACGAGCAGTACTTC
d_call: .; v_call: TRBV27; j_call: TRBJ2-5; clone_size: .; cdr3_aa: CASSLPGVGETQYF; cdr3_nt: TGTGCCAGCAGTTTACCCGGGGTGGGGGAGACCCAGTACTTC
d_call: TRBD1; v_call: TRBV3-1/TRBV3-2; j_call: TRBJ1-5; clone_size: .; cdr3_aa: CASSQDHDRGYSNQPQHF; cdr3_nt: TGTGCCAGCAGCCAAGACCACGACAGGGGTTATAGCAATCAGCCCCAGCATTTT
d_call: .; v_call: TRBV5-4; j_call: TRBJ2-6; clone_size: once; cdr3_aa: CASSLTGSGANVLTF; cdr3_nt: TGTGCCAGCAGCTTGACAGGATCTGGGGCCAACGTCCTGACTTTC
d_call: TRBD1; v_call: TRBV24-1; j_call: TRBJ1-5; clone_size: .; cdr3_aa: CATSGDRWGNQPQHF; cdr3_nt: TGTGCCACCAGTGGGGACAGGTGGGGGAATCAGCCCCAGCATTTT
d_call: TRBD2; v_call: TRBV15; j_call: TRBJ2-7; clone_size: once; cdr3_aa: CATSSEPLMAGAREQYF; cdr3_nt: TGTGCCACCAGCAGCGAACCCTTGATGGCGGGAGCAAGAGAGCAGTACTTC
d_call: TRBD1; v_call: TRBV24-1; j_call: TRBJ1-2; clone_size: .; cdr3_aa: CATSDAADRSYGYTF; cdr3_nt: TGTGCCACCAGTGACGCGGCGGACAGGTCCTATGGCTACACCTTC
d_call: TRBD1; v_call: TRBV7-2; j_call: TRBJ2-5; clone_size: .; cdr3_aa: CASSPQGEETQYF; cdr3_nt: TGTGCCAGCAGCCCACAGGGGGAAGAGACCCAGTACTTC
d_call: .; v_call: TRBV14; j_call: TRBJ1-2; clone_size: .; cdr3_aa: CASSQEGRQAGYTF; cdr3_nt: TGTGCCAGCAGCCAAGAAGGCAGGCAGGCTGGCTACACCTTC
d_call: TRBD1; v_call: TRBV28; j_call: TRBJ2-7; clone_size: .; cdr3_aa: CASSFSPRDRGSVQYF; cdr3_nt: TGTGCCAGCAGTTTTTCTCCCCGGGACAGGGGTTCCGTGCAGTACTTC
d_call: TRBD1; v_call: TRBV5-1; j_call: TRBJ2-1; clone_size: .; cdr3_aa: CASSAGTGVVNEQFF; cdr3_nt: TGCGCCAGCAGCGCCGGGACAGGGGTAGTCAATGAGCAGTTCTTC
d_call: .; v_call: TRBV9; j_call: TRBJ1-1; clone_size: few; cdr3_aa: CASSAHSGQENTEAFF; cdr3_nt: TGTGCCAGCAGCGCACATTCTGGTCAGGAAAACACTGAAGCTTTCTTT
d_call: TRBD1; v_call: TRBV28; j_call: TRBJ1-5; clone_size: .; cdr3_aa: CASSQSDREGNQPQHF; cdr3_nt: TGTGCCAGCAGTCAATCGGACAGGGAGGGCAATCAGCCCCAGCATTTT
d_call: TRBD1; v_call: TRBV28; j_call: TRBJ1-5; clone_size: .; cdr3_aa: CASSSGQSNQPQHF; cdr3_nt: TGTGCCAGCAGTTCGGGACAGTCAAATCAGCCCCAGCATTTT
d_call: TRBD2; v_call: TRBV7-7; j_call: TRBJ2-2; clone_size: .; cdr3_aa: CASSLGTSGSGELFF; cdr3_nt: TGTGCCAGCAGCCTCGGGACTAGCGGTTCCGGGGAGCTGTTTTTT
d_call: TRBD1; v_call: TRBV19; j_call: TRBJ2-7; clone_size: .; cdr3_aa: CASSNPGQVYEQYF; cdr3_nt: TGTGCCAGTAGTAACCCAGGACAGGTCTACGAGCAGTACTTC
d_call: .; v_call: TRBV9; j_call: TRBJ2-2; clone_size: .; cdr3_aa: CASSVGERAGAGELFF; cdr3_nt: TGTGCCAGCAGCGTAGGAGAGAGGGCCGGCGCCGGGGAGCTGTTTTTT
d_call: .; v_call: TRBV18; j_call: TRBJ1-1; clone_size: .; cdr3_aa: CASSPQGSSNTEAFF; cdr3_nt: TGTGCCAGCTCACCCCAGGGCAGCTCGAACACTGAAGCTTTCTTT
d_call: TRBD1; v_call: TRBV7-8; j_call: TRBJ2-4; clone_size: once; cdr3_aa: CASSLNDRGLAKNIQYF; cdr3_nt: TGTGCCAGCAGCTTAAATGACAGGGGTCTAGCCAAAAACATTCAGTACTTC
d_call: TRBD1; v_call: TRBV11-2; j_call: TRBJ1-4; clone_size: .; cdr3_aa: CASSVGQPSNEKLFF; cdr3_nt: TGTGCCAGCAGCGTGGGACAGCCATCTAATGAAAAACTGTTTTTT
d_call: TRBD1; v_call: TRBV5-1; j_call: TRBJ1-5; clone_size: .; cdr3_aa: CASSSTGGNQPQHF; cdr3_nt: TGCGCCAGCAGCTCGACAGGGGGCAATCAGCCCCAGCATTTT
d_call: .; v_call: TRBV24-1; j_call: TRBJ2-7; clone_size: .; cdr3_aa: CATSDLAGIQYF; cdr3_nt: TGTGCCACCAGTGATTTAGCGGGCATCCAGTACTTC
d_call: TRBD1; v_call: TRBV6-5; j_call: TRBJ1-2; clone_size: .; cdr3_aa: CASSYSRTGGRGYTF; cdr3_nt: TGTGCCAGCAGTTACTCGAGAACAGGGGGCCGGGGCTACACCTTC
d_call: TRBD2; v_call: TRBV13; j_call: TRBJ2-3; clone_size: .; cdr3_aa: CASTAGGTTDTQYF; cdr3_nt: TGTGCCAGCACAGCGGGGGGGACCACAGATACGCAGTATTTT
d_call: .; v_call: TRBV21-1; j_call: TRBJ2-5; clone_size: .; cdr3_aa: CASSKRVRGRGETQYF; cdr3_nt: TGTGCCAGCAGCAAAAGGGTCAGGGGGCGCGGTGAGACCCAGTACTTC
d_call: TRBD1; v_call: TRBV4-1; j_call: TRBJ1-5; clone_size: .; cdr3_aa: CASSRSVGTARTQPQHF; cdr3_nt: TGCGCCAGCAGCCGGTCCGTAGGGACAGCAAGGACACAGCCCCAGCATTTT
d_call: TRBD1; v_call: TRBV18; j_call: TRBJ2-7; clone_size: .; cdr3_aa: CASSRDSPSYEQYF; cdr3_nt: TGTGCCAGCTCACGGGACAGCCCCTCCTACGAGCAGTACTTC
d_call: .; v_call: TRBV18; j_call: TRBJ2-7; clone_size: .; cdr3_aa: CASSPSLLFRDNLYEQYF; cdr3_nt: TGTGCCAGCTCACCATCGCTCCTTTTCCGGGACAACCTATACGAGCAGTACTTC